The T cell receptor beta chain described here comes from a study of cytomegalovirus exposure and HLA in healthy donors. From germline, CDR1 is MGHRA and CDR2 YSYEKL. V gave up 3 bases and J gave up 0 bases, with 11 bases separating them. The CDR3 consists of 15 residues. Study conclusions and caveats: Overall, about 160 TCR beta chains were annotated as cytomegalovirus-associated. Three chains linked to CMV were shown in vitro to be specific for CMV antigens. Most TCR sequences showed up rarely, but some public TCRs showed up in many donors.

Profiling relied on immunoSEQ multiplex PCR, and the TCRdb table lists in-frame clones only, not all of them. The sample holds under 150,000 clones, around nine tenths seen once. The donors formed part of the roughly 120-subject validation cohort, distinct from the roughly 670-subject first cohort. A note on this clone: Its antigen is not known.

Input material: PBMCs. This chain uses TRBV4-1 with TRBJ2-5; TRBD1 is a possible D gene (5 bases). The sequence was obtained from a man between 18 and 35 years old in good health and CMV-seropositive. The CDR3 DNA follows: TGCGCCAGCAGCCAGTTGGACACGTACCAAGAGACCCAGTACTTC. Amino acid sequence: CASSQLDTYQETQYF.